This TCR beta chain was profiled in a study of CD8 T cells in Susac syndrome. The CDR3 covers 14 residues. CDR1 and CDR2 (germline): MDHEN, SYDVKM. V gave up 5 bases and J gave up 6 bases, with 13 bases separating them. Random-hexamer reverse transcription was applied to roughly 0.5 to 1 ug RNA. TCRdb redid the calling of the immunoSEQ multiplex PCR reads with MiXCR, one entry per CDR3 protein. The table includes 160,000 or so distinct CDR3 sequences, approximately 93% detected once. V is TRBV28 and J is TRBJ1-4; the D gene is possibly TRBD1 (6 bases). The TCR was taken from a human donor with multiple sclerosis. Sequencing was done on a sample of CD4+ T cells from PBMCs. The CDR3 DNA is TGTGCCAGCAGTGGGGGCGGACATGATGAAAAACTGTTTTTT. This codes for CASSGGGHDEKLFF.